This TCR beta chain stems from a study of OX40 agonist ivuxolimab in advanced cancers. TCRdb keeps only in-frame clones here, not all; method: immunoSEQ multiplex PCR. The table includes 25,000 to 30,000 clones, 80% to 90% detected once. The germline CDR1 and CDR2 sequences are SGHDN and FVKESK. The CDR3 spans 16 residues. V was shortened by 4 bases and J by 1 base, with 17 bases between the two germline ends. In regard to this clone: Its antigen is currently unknown.

Study-level findings and limits: At 0.1 to 3.0 mg/kg and by week 6, clonal expansion occurred in CD4+ and CD8+ blood T cells.

The V call is TRBV14, the J call TRBJ2-7, with D tentatively TRBD2 (5 bases). The clonotype comes from an adult with an advanced solid tumor such as melanoma, head and neck, liver or kidney cancer. The sample consisted of CD4+ or CD8+ T cells sorted from blood, taken in a trial of the OX40 agonist ivuxolimab. The CDR3 sequence: CASSPPGLRGSYEQYF. The CDR3 nucleotides are TGTGCCAGCAGCCCCCCGGGTCTCCGGGGATCCTACGAGCAGTACTTC.